The clone carrying this T cell receptor beta chain was seen just once. The record originates from a study of T cell changes during pregnancy in multiple sclerosis. Measured with immunoSEQ multiplex PCR; TCRdb has only the in-frame clones, and not every one. Of around 68,000 clones listed, roughly 91% are singletons. The V and J ends lost 5 bases and 3 bases, in that order; junction bases with no gene match: 8. The CDR3 totals 16 residues. Germline loops: CDR1 KGHSH, CDR2 LQKENI. The chain recombines TRBV18 with TRBJ1-4; 8 positions agree with TRBD1. The sequences come from peripheral blood, collected in the third trimester of pregnancy. This receptor was obtained from a female donor in good health, enrolled as a control in a pregnancy study. The CDR3 loop is CASSILQGDANEKLFF. CDR3 nucleotides: TGTGCCAGCTCAATCTTACAGGGGGACGCTAATGAAAAACTGTTTTTT. Full variable domain (rest looked up from reference TRBV18 and TRBJ1-4): NAGVMQNPRHLVRRRGQEARLRCSPMKGHSHVYWYRQLPEEGLKFMVYLQKENIIDESGMPKERFSAEFPKEGPSILRIQQVVRGDSAAYFCASSILQGDANEKLFFGSGTQLSVL.